Shown below are 18 T cell receptor beta chains from a single sample sequenced in a study of human T cells and chemical hapten exposure. Indicated time point: patch test 3, about 24 weeks after DPC sensitization. Described treatment: therapeutic diphenylcyclopropenone sensitization with weekly scalp DPC. Each CDR3 protein is one row after TCRdb ran MiXCR on the RACE reads. This table has some 91,000 distinct CDR3 sequences, around 25% appearing once. The material was whole blood, obtained in connection with sensitization to the hapten diphenylcyclopropenone (DPC). The origin of the receptors is a man aged 40-50 years with alopecia areata. Some clones in this sample may be carry-over from other donors' samples.

V and J are TRBV12-3 or TRBV12-4 and TRBJ1-4; tentatively, D is TRBD1 (6 bases). Trimming removed 3 bases from V and 8 bases from J, with 10 bases in between. The CDR3 is 13 amino acids. The CDR3 protein is CASSFDRLEKLFF. The CDR3 nucleotides are TGTGCCAGCAGTTTCGACAGGTTGGAAAAACTGTTTTTT.

A few counts support this clonotype. V is TRBV3-1 and J is TRBJ2-1; 12 bases fit TRBD2. Germline V gene lookup returns CDR1 LGHDT and CDR2 YNNKEL (reference sequence). V shed 0 bases, J shed 10 bases, and the junction held 19 bases outside the gene matches. The CDR3 extends over 20 amino acids. DNA of the CDR3: TGTGCCAGCAGCCAAGAAAGGGTGGCTAGCGGGAGGGCCCCCCTAGGAGAGCAGTTCTTC. Protein product: CASSQERVASGRAPLGEQFF.

The chain couples TRBV12-3 or TRBV12-4 to TRBJ2-1, with D perhaps assigned TRBD1 or TRBD2 (5 bases each). The length of the CDR3 is 14 residues. Trimming left V 3 bases short and J 8 bases short, with 14 bases between. CDR3 residues: CASSFGTGRDEQFF. The CDR3 DNA is TGTGCCAGCAGTTTCGGGACGGGGCGGGATGAGCAGTTCTTC.

The rearrangement uses TRBV2 and TRBJ2-1, with TRBD2 matching over 8 bases. This CDR3 is 17 amino acids long. V lost 6 bases to trimming and J lost 9 bases; unmatched junction nucleotides: 19. The germline V gene has CDR1 SNHLY and CDR2 FYNNEI. DNA of the CDR3: TGTGCCAGCAGCGGAATTACTTATAGCGGGGACCGGGGTGAGCAGTTCTTC. Translating gives CASSGITYSGDRGEQFF.

This clonotype has more than one count but fewer than ten. The chain joins TRBV3-1 to TRBJ2-3; D uncertain. V gave up 4 bases and J gave up 2 bases, with 7 bases separating them. Germline lookup yields CDR1 LGHDT and CDR2 YNNKEL (reference sequence). The CDR3 extends over 13 amino acids. The CDR3 nucleotides are TGTGCCAGCAGCCGGGTCCCCACAGATACGCAGTATTTT. Translation gives CASSRVPTDTQYF.

This chain joins TRBV27 and TRBJ1-3; possibly TRBD1 for D (6 bases). There are 15 residues in the CDR3. Germline assignment: CDR1 MNHEY and CDR2 SMNVEV (reference sequence). The ends were cut back, 0 bases at V and 2 bases at J, with 8 bases in the middle. CDR3 sequence reads: CASSLSGGPGNTIYF. The CDR3 DNA reads TGTGCCAGCAGTTTATCGGGGGGGCCTGGAAACACCATATATTTT.

As to this clonotype: At one end, the junction sequence differs from germline, possibly due to a read error. This sequence joins TRBV12-3 or TRBV12-4 and TRBJ1-6, with a weak D call TRBD1 (6 bases). This CDR3 contains 13 residues. The DNA of the CDR3 is TGTGCCAACAGTACGGACAGCGGTTCACCCCTCCACTTT. Protein sequence: CANSTDSGSPLHF.

The chain is built from TRBV9 and TRBJ2-7, with TRBD2 matching 13 bases. After removal of 3 bases from V and 5 bases from J, the junction contained 11 bases not matched to a gene. In germline, CDR1 is SGDLS, CDR2 YYNGEE. The CDR3 is made up of 17 amino acids. The CDR3 spells CASSAEGPGTSGNEQYF. The CDR3 DNA is TGTGCCAGCAGCGCCGAGGGGCCCGGGACTAGCGGGAACGAGCAGTACTTC.

This clonotype was observed a few times. V and J are TRBV3-1 and TRBJ2-2; TRBD2 aligns across 10 bases. The germline V gene encodes CDR1 LGHDT and CDR2 YNNKEL (reference sequence). The trim removed 0 bases at V and 7 bases at J, leaving 14 bases unmatched. The CDR3 runs 19 residues. The DNA of the CDR3 is TGTGCCAGCAGCCAAGATCTTCGAGCGGGAGGGTCTGAGGACGGGGAGCTGTTTTTT. Amino acids: CASSQDLRAGGSEDGELFF.

The chain links TRBV28 to TRBJ1-1, with D uncertain. V was clipped by 3 bases and J by 6 bases, with 8 bases between them. CDR1 MDHEN and CDR2 SYDVKM come from the germline V gene. The CDR3 length is 12 residues. This chain's CDR3 is CASSLVAPEAFF. The CDR3 coding sequence is TGTGCCAGCAGTTTGGTAGCGCCTGAAGCTTTCTTT.

This chain uses TRBV7-9 with TRBJ2-6; D may correspond to TRBD1 or TRBD2 (5 bases each). The V end lost 3 bases, the J end lost 2 bases, and 8 bases lay between the germline ends. The germline V gene encodes CDR1 SEHNR and CDR2 FQNEAQ (reference sequence). The CDR3 is 15 residues long. CDR3 nucleotides: TGTGCCAGCAGCTTCCGGGGCACTGGGGCCAACGTCCTGACTTTC. Translation: CASSFRGTGANVLTF.

This clonotype was observed a handful of times. This sequence joins TRBV28 and TRBJ1-1; 12 nucleotides align to TRBD1. Unmatched junction bases numbered 5, after V lost 0 bases and J lost 3 bases. The CDR3 extends over 17 amino acids. The V gene's germline CDR1 is MDHEN and CDR2 SYDVKM. The CDR3 protein is CASSLWGQGATYTEAFF. The CDR3 bases are TGTGCCAGCAGTTTATGGGGACAGGGGGCCACTTACACTGAAGCTTTCTTT.

For the CDR3, the DNA is TGTGCCACCAGTGTTACTAGCGGGACCCCTCGGCAGTTCTTC. It specifies CATSVTSGTPRQFF. The chain recombines TRBV24-1 with TRBJ2-1; 10 nucleotides line up with TRBD2. CDR3 size: 14 residues. CDR1 and CDR2 (germline): KGHDR, SFDVKD. V lost 5 bases and J lost 12; bases outside the gene matches: 9.

The V gene is TRBV20-1, the J gene TRBJ2-7; 11 bases match TRBD1. Germline lookup yields CDR1 DFQATT and CDR2 SNEGSKA (reference sequence). The CDR3 is made up of 15 amino acids. J was trimmed by 1 base and V by 3 bases; bases with no gene match: 5. The CDR3 sequence is CSASPGTGGSYEQYF. CDR3 nucleotide sequence: TGCAGTGCTAGCCCCGGGACAGGGGGTTCCTACGAGCAGTACTTC.

The chain links TRBV5-1 to TRBJ2-5; D tentatively reads TRBD1 or TRBD2 (6 bases each). Germline V gene data show CDR1 as SGHRS and CDR2 as YFSETQ. V dropped 1 base and J dropped 4 bases, with 14 bases sitting between them. CDR3 length: 15 amino acids. Here the CDR3 DNA reads TGCGCCAGCAGCTTGTCACCCGGGGGCGTAGAGACCCAGTACTTC. It specifies CASSLSPGGVETQYF.

The sample holds a few counts of this clonotype. CDR3 protein: CASSVGNSYNEQFF. CDR3 DNA: TGTGCCAGCAGTGTCGGGAACAGTTACAATGAGCAGTTCTTC. The chain uses TRBV6-1 and TRBJ2-1; D is perhaps TRBD2 (5 bases). The CDR3 covers 14 residues. In germline, CDR1 is MNHNS, CDR2 SASEGT. V lost 4 bases to trimming and J lost 4 bases, with 11 bases between them.

The gene calls are TRBV3-1 and TRBJ2-1, with TRBD2 matching over 11 bases. Germline V gene lookup returns CDR1 LGHDT and CDR2 YNNKEL (reference sequence). The length of the CDR3 is 15 residues. The trim removed 3 bases at V and 6 bases at J, leaving 4 bases unmatched. The CDR3 DNA is TGTGCCAGCAGCCAGGGACTAGCGGTGGGCAATGAGCAGTTCTTC. Protein: CASSQGLAVGNEQFF.

In its sample, this clonotype was seen a few times. V usage is TRBV7-9 and J usage is TRBJ1-1; D gene ambiguous. Trimming shortened V by 1 base and J by 4 bases, and 4 bases separated the two germline ends. Germline V gene data show CDR1 as SEHNR and CDR2 as FQNEAQ (reference sequence). The CDR3 runs 12 residues. The DNA of the CDR3 is TGTGCCAGCAGCTTAGGGACCACTGAAGCTTTCTTT. Protein product: CASSLGTTEAFF.